These 12 T cell receptor beta chains were all obtained from the same sample, sequenced in a study of cytomegalovirus exposure and HLA in healthy donors. 60 Vbeta and 13 Jbeta primers were used in PCR. Sequenced by immunoSEQ multiplex PCR; TCRdb stores in-frame clones only, minus some. This sample has 90,000 to 120,000 clones, with roughly 80% found just once. The sequencing sample was made of PBMCs. These receptors were taken from a male donor in good health and CMV-seropositive.

The rearrangement joins TRBV9 to TRBJ2-3; perhaps TRBD1 as D (5 bases). The germline V gene has CDR1 SGDLS and CDR2 YYNGEE. V lost 0 bases and J lost 0, with 8 bases in between. The CDR3 runs 15 residues. In nucleotides, the CDR3 is TGTGCCAGCAGCGTAGGGGGCCGCAGCACAGATACGCAGTATTTT. Translated: CASSVGGRSTDTQYF.

The gene calls are TRBV2 and TRBJ2-3; TRBD1 might be the D (5 bases). Germline V gives CDR1 SNHLY, CDR2 FYNNEI. The CDR3 has 14 amino acids. Trimming pared 2 bases from V and 1 base from J, leaving 7 bases between. The CDR3 is CASSETGGTDTQYF. The DNA for the CDR3 is TGTGCCAGCAGTGAAACAGGTGGCACAGATACGCAGTATTTT.

The V gene is TRBV5-6, the J gene TRBJ2-3, with D unclear. V was trimmed by 1 base and J by 0 bases, leaving 12 bases between them. Looked up from germline, CDR1 is SGHDT and CDR2 is YYEEEE. CDR3 length equals 16 residues. CDR3 protein: CASSLFERSSTDTQYF. The CDR3, as DNA: TGTGCCAGCAGCTTGTTTGAGCGCAGTAGCACAGATACGCAGTATTTT.

The chain links TRBV2 to TRBJ2-5; D is possibly TRBD1 (5 bases). Germline V gives CDR1 SNHLY, CDR2 FYNNEI. V lost 6 bases to trimming and J lost 5 bases, with 22 bases between them. This CDR3 spans 16 amino acids. The CDR3 spells CASRGPRSFWRETQYF. The CDR3 DNA is TGTGCCAGCAGGGGGCCCCGGTCATTCTGGCGGGAGACCCAGTACTTC.

In this sample, this clone turned up a few times. The V and J genes are TRBV7-2 and TRBJ1-6; no definite D call. CDR3 length equals 14 residues. V was pared by 2 bases and J by 8 bases, with 10 bases between. From germline, CDR1 is SGHTA and CDR2 FQGNSA. The CDR3 DNA is TGTGCCAGCAGCTTAACCCCCATAGATTCACCCCTCCACTTT. Translating it yields CASSLTPIDSPLHF.

This clone was detected once. The chain links TRBV23-1 to TRBJ2-3, with TRBD2 matching over 13 bases. TRBV23-1 is an open reading frame whose function is uncertain. After removal of 0 bases from V and 0 bases from J, the junction contained 9 bases not matched to a gene. The CDR3 runs to 20 residues. DNA of the CDR3: TGCGCCAGCAGTCAATCCCCGACTAGCGGGGGGACAACTAGCACAGATACGCAGTATTTT. Protein sequence: CASSQSPTSGGTTSTDTQYF.

The chain uses TRBV7-8 and TRBJ2-4, with a weak D call TRBD2 (6 bases). V lost 1 base and J 14 bases, leaving 12 bases between the germline ends. The germline V gene encodes CDR1 SGHVS and CDR2 FQNEAQ. This CDR3 spans 12 amino acids. The CDR3 DNA reads TGTGCCAGCAGCTTAGGTCCTAGCGAGAAGTACTTC. This codes for CASSLGPSEKYF.

The rearrangement uses TRBV30 and TRBJ1-5; D gene ambiguous. Germline CDR1 GTSNPN, CDR2 SVGIG (reference sequence). This CDR3 spans 15 amino acids. V gave up 4 bases and J gave up 0 bases, with 13 bases separating them. CDR3 sequence reads: CAWKEADYSNQPQHF. As DNA, the CDR3 is TGTGCCTGGAAGGAGGCAGATTATAGCAATCAGCCCCAGCATTTT. The variable domain in full, completed from reference TRBV30 and TRBJ1-5, reads SQTIHQWPATLVQPVGSPLSLECTVEGTSNPNLYWYRQAAGRGLQLLFYSVGIGQISSEVPQNLSASRPQDRQFILSSKKLLLSDSGFYLCAWKEADYSNQPQHFGDGTRLSIL.

This chain links TRBV15 with TRBJ1-5; TRBD1 matches at 9 bases. After removal of 2 bases from V and 0 bases from J, the junction contained 8 bases not matched to a gene. The length of the CDR3 is 18 residues. Germline V gives CDR1 LNHNV, CDR2 YYDKDF (reference sequence). CDR3 loop: CATSRPGTGSYSNQPQHF. CDR3 coding DNA: TGTGCCACCAGCAGACCCGGGACAGGGAGTTATAGCAATCAGCCCCAGCATTTT.

The genes are TRBV4-3 and TRBJ1-6; D unclear. The CDR3 contains 15 residues. Germline V lookup: CDR1 LGHNA, CDR2 YSLEER. V was shortened by 1 base and J by 6 bases, with 10 bases between the two germline ends. The CDR3 bases are TGCGCCAGCAGCCAAGGTAGCGCAGCTAATTCACCCCTCCACTTT. This encodes CASSQGSAANSPLHF.

This chain uses TRBV29-1 with TRBJ1-4, with a possible D match to TRBD1 (5 bases). CDR3 length equals 15 residues. Germline lookup yields CDR1 SQVTM and CDR2 ANQGSEA. Trimming removed 4 bases at V and 1 base at J, with 13 bases between. CDR3 amino acids: CSVVMWGGTNEKLFF. The CDR3 coding sequence is TGCAGCGTTGTGATGTGGGGCGGAACTAATGAAAAACTGTTTTTT.

V usage is TRBV28 and J usage is TRBJ2-3, with 8 bases matching TRBD2. CDR1 MDHEN and CDR2 SYDVKM come from the germline V gene. V shed 6 bases, J shed 4 bases, and the junction held 12 bases outside the gene matches. CDR3 length equals 16 residues. This chain's CDR3 is CASSSREGVGADTQYF. CDR3 DNA sequence: TGTGCCAGCAGCTCCCGGGAGGGGGTAGGGGCAGATACGCAGTATTTT.